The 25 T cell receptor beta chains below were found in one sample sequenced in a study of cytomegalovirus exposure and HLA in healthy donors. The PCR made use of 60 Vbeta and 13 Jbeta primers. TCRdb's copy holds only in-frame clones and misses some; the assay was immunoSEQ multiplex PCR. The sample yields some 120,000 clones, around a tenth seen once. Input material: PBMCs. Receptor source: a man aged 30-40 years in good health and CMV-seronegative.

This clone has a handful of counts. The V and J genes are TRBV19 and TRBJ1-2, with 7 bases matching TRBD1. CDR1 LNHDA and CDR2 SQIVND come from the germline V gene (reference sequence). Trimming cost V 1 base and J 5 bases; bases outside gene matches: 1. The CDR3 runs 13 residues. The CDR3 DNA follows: TGTGCCAGTAGTATAGTACAGGGGTATGGCTACACCTTC. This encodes CASSIVQGYGYTF.

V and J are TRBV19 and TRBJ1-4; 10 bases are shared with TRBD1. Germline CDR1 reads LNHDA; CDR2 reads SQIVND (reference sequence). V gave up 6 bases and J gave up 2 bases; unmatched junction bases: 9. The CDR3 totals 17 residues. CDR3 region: CASSPGGQGWTNEKLFF. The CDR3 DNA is TGTGCCAGTAGCCCCGGGGGACAGGGGTGGACTAATGAAAAACTGTTTTTT.

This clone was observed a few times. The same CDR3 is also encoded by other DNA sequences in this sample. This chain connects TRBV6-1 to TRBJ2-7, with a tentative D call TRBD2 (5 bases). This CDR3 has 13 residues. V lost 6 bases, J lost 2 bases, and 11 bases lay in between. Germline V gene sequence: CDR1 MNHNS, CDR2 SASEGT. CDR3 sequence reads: CASSVTGAYEQYF. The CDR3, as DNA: TGTGCCAGCAGCGTGACCGGGGCCTACGAGCAGTACTTC.

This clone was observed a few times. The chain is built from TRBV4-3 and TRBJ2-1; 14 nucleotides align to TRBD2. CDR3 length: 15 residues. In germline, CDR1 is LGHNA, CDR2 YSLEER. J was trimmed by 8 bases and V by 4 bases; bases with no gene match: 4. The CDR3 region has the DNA TGCGCCAGCAGCCCGACTAGCGGGGGGGCACATGAGCAGTTCTTC. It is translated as CASSPTSGGAHEQFF.

This chain's CDR3 is CASSSGLAGGNEQFF. For the CDR3, the DNA is TGTGCCAGCAGCTCGGGACTAGCGGGGGGCAATGAGCAGTTCTTC. This chain connects TRBV7-9 to TRBJ2-1; TRBD2 aligns across 15 bases. Germline assignment: CDR1 SEHNR and CDR2 FQNEAQ (reference sequence). V dropped 4 bases and J dropped 6; count of bases not matched to a gene: 1. This CDR3 spans 15 amino acids.

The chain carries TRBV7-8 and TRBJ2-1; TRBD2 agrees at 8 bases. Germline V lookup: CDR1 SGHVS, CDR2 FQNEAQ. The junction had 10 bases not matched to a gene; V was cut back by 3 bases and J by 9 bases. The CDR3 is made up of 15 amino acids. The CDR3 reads CASSFLPAGAVEQFF. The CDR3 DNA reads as TGTGCCAGCAGCTTTTTACCAGCGGGAGCGGTTGAGCAGTTCTTC.

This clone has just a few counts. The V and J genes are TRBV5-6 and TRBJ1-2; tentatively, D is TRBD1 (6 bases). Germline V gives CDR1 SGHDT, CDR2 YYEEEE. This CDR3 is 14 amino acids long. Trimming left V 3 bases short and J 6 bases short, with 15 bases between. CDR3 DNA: TGTGCCAGCAGCTCCCTGGACAGAGGAAATGGCTACACCTTC. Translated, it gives CASSSLDRGNGYTF.

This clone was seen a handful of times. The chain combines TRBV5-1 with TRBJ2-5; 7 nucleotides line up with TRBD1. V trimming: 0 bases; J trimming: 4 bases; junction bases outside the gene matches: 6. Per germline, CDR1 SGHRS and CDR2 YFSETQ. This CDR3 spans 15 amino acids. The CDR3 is CASSLESRGRETQYF. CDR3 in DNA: TGCGCCAGCAGCTTGGAGTCGAGGGGGCGAGAGACCCAGTACTTC.

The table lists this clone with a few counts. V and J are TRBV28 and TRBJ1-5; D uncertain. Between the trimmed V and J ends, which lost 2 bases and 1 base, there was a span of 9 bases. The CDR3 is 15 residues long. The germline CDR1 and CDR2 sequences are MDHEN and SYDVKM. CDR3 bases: TGTGCCAGCAGTTTACGAGGGATCAGCAATCAGCCCCAGCATTTT. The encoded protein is CASSLRGISNQPQHF.

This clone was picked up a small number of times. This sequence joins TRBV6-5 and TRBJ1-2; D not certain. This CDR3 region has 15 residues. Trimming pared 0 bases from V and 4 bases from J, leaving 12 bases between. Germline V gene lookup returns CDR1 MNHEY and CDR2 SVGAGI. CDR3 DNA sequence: TGTGCCAGCAGTTACTCGGGCCTCCTCCCCTATGGCTACACCTTC. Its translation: CASSYSGLLPYGYTF.

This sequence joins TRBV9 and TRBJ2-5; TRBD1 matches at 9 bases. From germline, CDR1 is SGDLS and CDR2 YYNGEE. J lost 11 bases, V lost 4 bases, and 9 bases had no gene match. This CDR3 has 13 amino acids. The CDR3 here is CASSQQGAREQYF. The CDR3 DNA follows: TGTGCCAGCAGCCAACAGGGGGCGCGAGAGCAGTACTTC.

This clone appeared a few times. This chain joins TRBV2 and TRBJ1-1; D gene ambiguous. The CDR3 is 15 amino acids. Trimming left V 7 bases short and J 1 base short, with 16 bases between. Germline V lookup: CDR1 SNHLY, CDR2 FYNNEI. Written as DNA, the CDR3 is TGTGCCAGCATTGTTGACGACTTATCGAACACTGAAGCTTTCTTT. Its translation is CASIVDDLSNTEAFF.

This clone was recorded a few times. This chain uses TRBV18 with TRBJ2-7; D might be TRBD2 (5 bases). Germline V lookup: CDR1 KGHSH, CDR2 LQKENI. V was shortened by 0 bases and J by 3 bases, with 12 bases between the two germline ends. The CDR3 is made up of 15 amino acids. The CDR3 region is CASSPPGRGSYEQYF. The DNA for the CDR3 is TGTGCCAGCTCACCACCCGGTAGAGGGAGCTACGAGCAGTACTTC.

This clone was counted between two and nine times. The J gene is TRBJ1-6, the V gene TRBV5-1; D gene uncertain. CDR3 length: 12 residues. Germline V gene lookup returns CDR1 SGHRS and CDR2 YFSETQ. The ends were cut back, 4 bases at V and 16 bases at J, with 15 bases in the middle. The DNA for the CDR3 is TGCGCCAGCAGCCGTAACACAAACCAACTCCACTTT. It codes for CASSRNTNQLHF.

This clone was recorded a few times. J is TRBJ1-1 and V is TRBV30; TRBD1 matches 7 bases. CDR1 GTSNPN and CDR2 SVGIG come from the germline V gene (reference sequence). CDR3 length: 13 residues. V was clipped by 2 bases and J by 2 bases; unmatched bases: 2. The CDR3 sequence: CAWSLGGNTEAFF. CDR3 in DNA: TGTGCCTGGAGTTTAGGGGGCAACACTGAAGCTTTCTTT.

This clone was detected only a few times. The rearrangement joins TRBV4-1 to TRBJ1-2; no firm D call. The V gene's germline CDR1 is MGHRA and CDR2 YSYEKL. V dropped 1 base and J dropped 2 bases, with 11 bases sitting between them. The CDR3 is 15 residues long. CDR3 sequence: CASSQGSGWNYGYTF. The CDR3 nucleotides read TGCGCCAGCAGCCAAGGCAGCGGGTGGAACTATGGCTACACCTTC.

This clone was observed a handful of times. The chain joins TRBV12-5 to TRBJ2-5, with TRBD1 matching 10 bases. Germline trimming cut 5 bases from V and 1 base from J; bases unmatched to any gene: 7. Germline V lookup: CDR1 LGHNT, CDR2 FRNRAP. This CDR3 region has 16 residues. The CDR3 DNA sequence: TGTGCTAGTGGTCCCCGACAGGGGGCCCTCCAAGAGACCCAGTACTTC. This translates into CASGPRQGALQETQYF.

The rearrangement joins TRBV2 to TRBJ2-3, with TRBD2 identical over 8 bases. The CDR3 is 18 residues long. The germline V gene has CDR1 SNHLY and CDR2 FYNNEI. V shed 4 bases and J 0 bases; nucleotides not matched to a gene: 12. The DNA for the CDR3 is TGTGCCAGCAGTGGGGGAATCGGGGGGGCCTCTAGCACAGATACGCAGTATTTT. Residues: CASSGGIGGASSTDTQYF.

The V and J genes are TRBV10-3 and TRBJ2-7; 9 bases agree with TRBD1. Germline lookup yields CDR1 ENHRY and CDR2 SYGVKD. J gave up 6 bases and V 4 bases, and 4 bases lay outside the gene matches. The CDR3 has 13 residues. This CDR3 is CAISGGQGIEQYF. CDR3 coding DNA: TGTGCCATCAGTGGAGGACAGGGGATCGAGCAGTACTTC.

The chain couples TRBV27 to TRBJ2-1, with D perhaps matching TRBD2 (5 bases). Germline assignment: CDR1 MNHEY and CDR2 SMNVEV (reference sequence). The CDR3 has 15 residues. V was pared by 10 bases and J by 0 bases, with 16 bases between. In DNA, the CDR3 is TGTGCCAACCACATTAAAGGGAGCTCCTACAATGAGCAGTTCTTC. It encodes CANHIKGSSYNEQFF.

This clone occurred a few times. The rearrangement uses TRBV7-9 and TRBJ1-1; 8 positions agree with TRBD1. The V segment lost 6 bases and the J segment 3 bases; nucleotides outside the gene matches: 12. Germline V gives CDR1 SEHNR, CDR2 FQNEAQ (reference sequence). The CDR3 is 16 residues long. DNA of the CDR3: TGTGCCAGCAGTTATGCGCAGGGGGCGCGGGACACTGAAGCTTTCTTT. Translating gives CASSYAQGARDTEAFF.

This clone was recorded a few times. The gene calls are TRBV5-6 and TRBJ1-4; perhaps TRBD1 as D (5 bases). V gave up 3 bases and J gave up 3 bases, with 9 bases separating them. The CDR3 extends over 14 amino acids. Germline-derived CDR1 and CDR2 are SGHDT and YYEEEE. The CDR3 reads CASSSQGPNEKLFF. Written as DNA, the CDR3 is TGTGCCAGCAGCTCTCAGGGCCCTAATGAAAAACTGTTTTTT.

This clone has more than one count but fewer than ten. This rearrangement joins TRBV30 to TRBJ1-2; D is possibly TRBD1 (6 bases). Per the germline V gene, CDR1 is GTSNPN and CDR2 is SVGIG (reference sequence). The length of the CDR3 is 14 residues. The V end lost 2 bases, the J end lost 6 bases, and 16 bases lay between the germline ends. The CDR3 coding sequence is TGTGCCTGGAGTAAACGGGGGGCGCGTGATGGCTACACCTTC. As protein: CAWSKRGARDGYTF.

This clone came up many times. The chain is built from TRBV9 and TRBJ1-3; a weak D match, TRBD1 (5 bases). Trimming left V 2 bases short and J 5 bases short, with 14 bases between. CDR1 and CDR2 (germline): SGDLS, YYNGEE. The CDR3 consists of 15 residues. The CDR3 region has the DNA TGTGCCAGCAGCGTGGGAGGGACCCTACGAAACACCATATATTTT. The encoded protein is CASSVGGTLRNTIYF. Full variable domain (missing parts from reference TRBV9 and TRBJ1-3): DSGVTQTPKHLITATGQRVTLRCSPRSGDLSVYWYQQSLDQGLQFLIQYYNGEERAKGNILERFSAQQFPDLHSELNLSSLELGDSALYFCASSVGGTLRNTIYFGEGSWLTVV.

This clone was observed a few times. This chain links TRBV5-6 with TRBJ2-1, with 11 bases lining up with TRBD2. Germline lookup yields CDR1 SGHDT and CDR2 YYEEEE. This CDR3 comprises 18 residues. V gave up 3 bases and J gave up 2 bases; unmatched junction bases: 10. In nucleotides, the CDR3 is TGTGCCAGCAGCTCGGAGAGGGTAGCGGGGGGGCCCTACAATGAGCAGTTCTTC. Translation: CASSSERVAGGPYNEQFF.